One and the same sample provided the 28 T cell receptor beta chains below, sequenced in a study of T cells after yellow fever vaccination (dated by TCRdb to the late 2010s). Reading the label with the study, this specimen's treatment or condition is: live attenuated yellow fever vaccine strain. The library was built by means of 5' RACE. Sequenced using an Illumina HiSeq 2500. TCRdb passed the public sequencing reads through fastp at Q25 and MiXCR, retaining productive beta sequences. Every CDR3 protein is listed once, alongside the most common genes and DNA of its rows. Across this sample there are 620,000 or so distinct CDR3 sequences, with about 12% seen only once. The top ten clonotypes cover 15% of the sample. This material consisted of PBMCs, taken on the day of the yellow fever booster vaccination. All receptors come from a man aged 25-45 years who received the YFV17D yellow fever vaccine.

This clonotype turned up a few times. The rearrangement joins TRBV7-9 to TRBJ2-7, with D tentatively TRBD1 (5 bases). Germline CDR1 reads SEHNR; CDR2 reads FQNEAQ (reference sequence). Trimming cost V 5 bases and J 10 bases, with 12 bases left between them. This CDR3 has 11 residues. CDR3 DNA sequence: TGTGCCAGCAGCGGCACAGGCCTCCAGTACTTC. The encoded protein is CASSGTGLQYF.

The chain combines TRBV10-2 with TRBJ1-2, with 10 bases that match TRBD1. Germline CDR1 reads WSHSY; CDR2 reads SAAADI. This CDR3 has 15 residues. With V trimmed by 4 bases and J by 7 bases, 9 bases remained unmatched. This chain's CDR3 is CASSGPGTGAFGYTF. DNA for the CDR3: TGCGCCAGCAGTGGGCCCGGGACAGGGGCCTTTGGCTACACCTTC.

The gene calls are TRBV11-2 and TRBJ2-1, with a tentative D call TRBD2 (6 bases). This CDR3 has 14 residues. Germline CDR1 is SGHAT and CDR2 is FQNNGV. Trimming stripped 6 bases from V and 2 bases from J, with 11 bases between. The CDR3 loop reads CASSTLAAYNEQFF. In DNA form, the CDR3 reads TGTGCCAGCAGTACATTAGCGGCCTACAATGAGCAGTTCTTC.

This clonotype was counted many times. V gene TRBV29-1 combines with J gene TRBJ2-1; perhaps TRBD2 as D (6 bases). This CDR3 has 11 residues. Trimming removed 6 bases from V and 6 bases from J, with 9 bases in between. The germline V gene has CDR1 SQVTM and CDR2 ANQGSEA. CDR3 residues: CSVGTGNEQFF. The CDR3 DNA follows: TGCAGCGTCGGGACTGGCAATGAGCAGTTCTTC.

The rearrangement uses TRBV20-1 and TRBJ1-6, with 7 bases matching TRBD1. The ends lost 6 bases at V and 10 bases at J; junction bases unmatched: 9. The CDR3 totals 13 residues. Germline V gives CDR1 DFQATT, CDR2 SNEGSKA (reference sequence). The CDR3 DNA reads TGCAGTGCCACCGAGCAGGGGGGATCACCCCTCCACTTT. Translated: CSATEQGGSPLHF.

The CDR3 bases are TGTGCCAGCAGCATCATAGCCGGCGGGGAGCTGTTTTTT. It specifies CASSIIAGGELFF. The chain has TRBV11-3 and TRBJ2-2; D not certain. The CDR3 totals 13 residues. Per germline, CDR1 SGHNT and CDR2 YENEEA. Trimming pared 5 bases from V and 7 bases from J, leaving 11 bases between.

This clonotype was counted only a few times. The J gene is TRBJ2-7, the V gene TRBV7-2; 10 bases fit TRBD2. The CDR3 length is 14 residues. Germline lookup yields CDR1 SGHTA and CDR2 FQGNSA. Trimming at V came to 4 bases and at J to 6 bases, leaving 6 bases not matched to a gene. CDR3 protein: CASSSSTSGTEQYF. The CDR3 DNA reads TGTGCCAGCAGCTCGTCAACTAGCGGGACCGAGCAGTACTTC.

The CDR3 DNA sequence: TGTGCCAGCAGCACCCACCGGGACAGTCCCGGCCTGGGTGGAAACACCATATATTTT. The encoded protein is CASSTHRDSPGLGGNTIYF. The chain uses TRBV11-1 and TRBJ1-3; the match to TRBD1 covers 7 bases. The junction had 19 bases not matched to a gene; V was cut back by 5 bases and J by 3 bases. This CDR3 spans 19 amino acids. Germline V CDR1 and CDR2: SGHAT, FQDESV (reference sequence).

The chain combines TRBV19 with TRBJ2-2; 7 bases are shared with TRBD2. The CDR3 has 16 amino acids. V dropped 3 bases and J dropped 7; count of bases not matched to a gene: 11. In germline, CDR1 is LNHDA, CDR2 SQIVND (reference sequence). The CDR3 DNA follows: TGTGCCAGTAGTATGGGTGGGAGGGCCGAGCGCGGGGAGCTGTTTTTT. Residues: CASSMGGRAERGELFF. Complete variable domain (other parts from reference TRBV19 and TRBJ2-2): DGGITQSPKYLFRKEGQNVTLSCEQNLNHDAMYWYRQDPGQGLRLIYYSQIVNDFQKGDIAEGYSVSREKKESFPLTVTSAQKNPTAFYLCASSMGGRAERGELFFGEGSRLTVL.

This clonotype was counted a few times. V is TRBV20-1 and J is TRBJ2-7, with D possibly being TRBD2 (6 bases). Germline loops: CDR1 DFQATT, CDR2 SNEGSKA (reference sequence). The CDR3 totals 13 residues. Trimming cost V 6 bases and J 7 bases, with 19 bases left between them. Written as DNA, the CDR3 is TGCAGTGCCAACCCGGGTGCCGCGGGGGAGCAGTACTTC. Translation: CSANPGAAGEQYF.

This clonotype appeared a few times. The V gene is TRBV9, the J gene TRBJ2-7, with no clear D. The CDR3 runs to 15 residues. Per germline, CDR1 SGDLS and CDR2 YYNGEE. V gave up 0 bases and J gave up 2 bases, with 12 bases separating them. CDR3 nucleotides: TGTGCCAGCAGCGTAGGTGTCACCAGGCCCTACGAGCAGTACTTC. This gives the protein CASSVGVTRPYEQYF. Drawing the rest from reference TRBV9 and TRBJ2-7, the complete variable domain is DSGVTQTPKHLITATGQRVTLRCSPRSGDLSVYWYQQSLDQGLQFLIQYYNGEERAKGNILERFSAQQFPDLHSELNLSSLELGDSALYFCASSVGVTRPYEQYFGPGTRLTVT.

This clonotype has a handful of counts. This sequence joins TRBV21-1 and TRBJ1-5; TRBD1 reflects the table's D call only, with no check against the DNA. TRBV21-1 is an annotated pseudogene. This CDR3 region has 18 residues. CDR3 coding DNA: TGTGCCAGCAGCGTACAGGGTGGGGACAGTTTTAGCAATCAGCCCCAGCATTTT. It translates to CASSVQGGDSFSNQPQHF.

This clonotype was counted between two and nine times. The chain combines TRBV10-3 with TRBJ2-5; TRBD2 matches 13 bases. This CDR3 comprises 16 residues. Germline CDR1 and CDR2: ENHRY and SYGVKD. The ends lost 7 bases at V and 7 bases at J; junction bases unmatched: 12. The DNA for the CDR3 is TGTGCCATCACTCCCGGACTAGCGGGAGAATCCGGGACCCAGTACTTC. Its protein is CAITPGLAGESGTQYF.

This clonotype turned up a few times. The chain combines TRBV7-9 with TRBJ2-1; weak D call: TRBD1 (6 bases). Trimming took 5 bases from V and 9 from J, leaving 20 bases between them. Germline V gene sequence: CDR1 SEHNR, CDR2 FQNEAQ (reference sequence). The CDR3 consists of 15 residues. The CDR3 is CASSPMDSRQTEQFF. CDR3 DNA: TGTGCCAGCAGCCCTATGGACAGTAGGCAGACTGAGCAGTTCTTC.

The chain has TRBV7-6 and TRBJ2-1; TRBD1 matches 10 bases. The V segment lost 4 bases and the J segment 6 bases; nucleotides outside the gene matches: 0. Germline CDR1 SGHVS, CDR2 FNYEAQ. CDR3 size: 13 residues. The CDR3 DNA reads TGTGCCAGCAGCTGGACAGGGGGCAATGAGCAGTTCTTC. Translating it yields CASSWTGGNEQFF.

This clonotype was counted only a few times. The chain couples TRBV20-1 to TRBJ2-1; 12 bases fit TRBD2. The J segment lost 0 bases and the V segment lost 6 bases, leaving 15 bases of the junction unmatched. Per germline, CDR1 DFQATT and CDR2 SNEGSKA (reference sequence). The CDR3 consists of 19 residues. CDR3 amino acids: CSAMTGTSGLFGSYNEQFF. The CDR3 DNA reads TGCAGTGCCATGACCGGGACTAGCGGGTTATTCGGCTCCTACAATGAGCAGTTCTTC.

J is TRBJ2-1 and V is TRBV11-2, with 10 bases identical to TRBD1. Germline V gene lookup returns CDR1 SGHAT and CDR2 FQNNGV. The CDR3 spans 14 residues. With 3 bases clipped from V and 5 bases from J, the junction kept 1 base outside the gene matches. The CDR3 sequence is CASSFGTGDNEQFF. In DNA form, the CDR3 reads TGTGCCAGCAGCTTCGGGACAGGGGACAATGAGCAGTTCTTC.

The V and J genes are TRBV4-2 and TRBJ2-6; 10 nucleotides match TRBD1. The CDR3 consists of 19 residues. With V trimmed by 5 bases and J by 2 bases, 12 bases remained unmatched. CDR1 LGHNA and CDR2 YNFKEQ come from the germline V gene. CDR3 in DNA: TGTGCCAGCAGCGGAGAGACAGGGGGCGCTGCCCCTGGGGCCAACGTCCTGACTTTC. It is translated as CASSGETGGAAPGANVLTF.

V is TRBV19 and J is TRBJ2-5; no clear D. Germline CDR1 and CDR2: LNHDA and SQIVND (reference sequence). This CDR3 has 13 residues. V was cut by 3 bases and J by 2 bases, with 7 bases left in between. The CDR3 protein is CASSMWRQETQYF. CDR3 sequence (DNA): TGTGCCAGTAGTATGTGGAGACAAGAGACCCAGTACTTC.

This clonotype appeared a few times. The DNA is left out, because the CDR3 cannot be placed on it with certainty; the CDR3 is given as TCRdb lists it. The genes are TRBV12-3 or TRBV12-4 and TRBJ2-1; the table's D call TRBD1 went unverified against the DNA. The CDR3 is 15 residues long, ends included. The CDR3 loop reads CASSLRARGNNEQFF.

This clonotype has more than one count but fewer than ten. Germline and junction disagree at one end, which may indicate a read error. The V call is TRBV7-2, the J call TRBJ2-7, with TRBD1 matching 10 bases. CDR1 is SGHTA, CDR2 FQGNSA, per germline. The CDR3 is 13 amino acids. DNA for the CDR3: TGTGCCAGCAGCTTACTGCCCCGGGACAGGGGACACTTC. This encodes CASSLLPRDRGHF. The entire variable domain, with the rest obtained from reference TRBV7-2 and TRBJ2-7, is as follows: GAGVSQSPSNKVTEKGKDVELRCDPISGHTALYWYRQSLGQGLEFLIYFQGNSAPDKSGLPSDRFSAERTGGSVSTLTIQRTQQEDSAVYLCASSLLPRDRGHFGPGTRLTVT.

CDR3 region: CSVALGGTDTQYF. The DNA for the CDR3 is TGCAGCGTTGCTCTGGGGGGTACAGATACGCAGTATTTT. The chain joins TRBV29-1 to TRBJ2-3; possible D gene TRBD2, 6 bases. Trimming left V 4 bases short and J 3 bases short, with 11 bases between. This CDR3 is 13 amino acids long. Germline CDR1 SQVTM, CDR2 ANQGSEA.

This clonotype was recorded a few times. CDR3 in amino acids: CASSPILSGPYGYTF. The CDR3 DNA sequence: TGTGCCAGCAGCCCGATTTTGTCAGGCCCCTATGGCTACACCTTC. The V gene is TRBV12-3 or TRBV12-4, the J gene TRBJ1-2; D unresolved. Trimming pared 6 bases from V and 4 bases from J, leaving 18 bases between. CDR3 length: 15 amino acids.

V is TRBV20-1 and J is TRBJ2-2; TRBD2 matches at 8 bases. In germline, CDR1 is DFQATT, CDR2 SNEGSKA (reference sequence). The J segment lost 5 bases and the V segment lost 0 bases, leaving 11 bases of the junction unmatched. The CDR3 has 17 amino acids. The CDR3 nucleotides are TGCAGTGCTAGAGATCCCCTCGCGGGAGGTCGAACCGGGGAGCTGTTTTTT. It encodes CSARDPLAGGRTGELFF.

The chain has TRBV7-2 and TRBJ2-1; D call uncertain. The ends were cut back, 1 base at V and 4 bases at J, with 11 bases in the middle. Germline V CDR1 and CDR2: SGHTA, FQGNSA. The length of the CDR3 is 15 residues. DNA for the CDR3: TGTGCCAGCAGCTTAGACGATACCGGGTACAATGAGCAGTTCTTC. Translating it yields CASSLDDTGYNEQFF.

The chain is built from TRBV5-1 and TRBJ2-1, with TRBD2 identical over 7 bases. This CDR3 comprises 15 residues. Germline V lookup: CDR1 SGHRS, CDR2 YFSETQ. V shed 0 bases, J shed 5 bases, and the junction held 5 bases outside the gene matches. CDR3 coding DNA: TGCGCCAGCAGCTTGGTCTCTAGCGGACACAATGAGCAGTTCTTC. Translation: CASSLVSSGHNEQFF. The full variable domain, its missing parts supplied by reference TRBV5-1 and TRBJ2-1, is KAGVTQTPRYLIKTRGQQVTLSCSPISGHRSVSWYQQTPGQGLQFLFEYFSETQRNKGNFPGRFSGRQFSNSRSEMNVSTLELGDSALYLCASSLVSSGHNEQFFGPGTRLTVL.

This clonotype was seen more than once but under ten times. V usage is TRBV21-1 and J usage is TRBJ1-2. TRBV21-1 is labeled a pseudogene. There are 15 residues in the CDR3. The CDR3: CASSKETRLFYGYTF. The CDR3 DNA reads TGTGCCAGCAGCAAGGAGACACGATTATTTTATGGCTACACCTTC.

This clonotype was picked up a small number of times. This chain links TRBV7-8 with TRBJ2-7, with a possible D match to TRBD2 (6 bases). The CDR3 has 14 amino acids. V was pared by 5 bases and J by 5 bases, with 16 bases between. The V gene's germline CDR1 is SGHVS and CDR2 FQNEAQ. DNA for the CDR3: TGTGCCAGCAGCCCCCGACTAGGTGTCAACGAGCAGTACTTC. Translation gives CASSPRLGVNEQYF.